These 3 T cell receptor beta chains were sequenced from one sample in a study of CD8+ T cells in alopecia areata. Sequencing templates came from extracted RNA that was reverse transcribed into cDNA. TCRdb's table, derived via immunoSEQ multiplex PCR, lists solely in-frame clones and lacks some. Among 250,000 or so clones listed, roughly 69% were seen once. The source material was CD4+ T cells sorted from blood, sampled at week 0. These receptors all stem from a human donor with alopecia areata.

V is TRBV5-4 and J is TRBJ2-5, with 10 bases matching TRBD2. Looked up from germline, CDR1 is SGHNT and CDR2 is YYREEE (reference sequence). V dropped 0 bases and J dropped 2; count of bases not matched to a gene: 1. The CDR3 contains 15 residues. The CDR3 DNA reads TGTGCCAGCAGCTTGGGGACTAGCGGACAAGAGACCCAGTACTTC. This translates into CASSLGTSGQETQYF.

CDR3 in amino acids: CASSWGRLSTDTQYF. DNA for the CDR3: TGTGCCAGCAGTTGGGGACGCCTAAGCACAGATACGCAGTATTTT. The chain joins TRBV9 to TRBJ2-3; D may match TRBD1 or TRBD2 (5 bases each). CDR1 is SGDLS and CDR2 is YYNGEE in the germline V gene. Trimming stripped 5 bases from V and 0 bases from J, with 13 bases between. The CDR3 loop spans 15 amino acids.

The chain uses TRBV29-1 and TRBJ2-2; D call uncertain. The CDR3 totals 16 residues. Germline CDR1 reads SQVTM; CDR2 reads ANQGSEA. The V end lost 3 bases, the J end lost 1 base, and 15 bases lay between the germline ends. CDR3 region: CSVEGEEGLNTGELFF. CDR3 sequence (DNA): TGCAGCGTTGAGGGCGAAGAAGGGTTGAACACCGGGGAGCTGTTTTTT.